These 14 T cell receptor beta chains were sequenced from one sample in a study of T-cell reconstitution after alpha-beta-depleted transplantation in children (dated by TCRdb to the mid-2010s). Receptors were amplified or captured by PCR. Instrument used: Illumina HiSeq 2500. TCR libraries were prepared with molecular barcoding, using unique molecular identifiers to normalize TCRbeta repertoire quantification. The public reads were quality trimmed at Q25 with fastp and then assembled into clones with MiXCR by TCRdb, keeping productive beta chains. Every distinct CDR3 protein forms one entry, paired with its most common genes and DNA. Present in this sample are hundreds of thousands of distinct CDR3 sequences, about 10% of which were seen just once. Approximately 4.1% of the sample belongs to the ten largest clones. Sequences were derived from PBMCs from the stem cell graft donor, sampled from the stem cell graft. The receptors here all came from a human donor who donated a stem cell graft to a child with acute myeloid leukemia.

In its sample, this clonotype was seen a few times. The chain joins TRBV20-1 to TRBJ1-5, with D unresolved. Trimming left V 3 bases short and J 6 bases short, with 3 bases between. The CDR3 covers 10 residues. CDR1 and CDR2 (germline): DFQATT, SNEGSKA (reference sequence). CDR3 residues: CSASSQPQHF. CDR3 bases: TGCAGTGCTAGTAGTCAGCCCCAGCATTTT.

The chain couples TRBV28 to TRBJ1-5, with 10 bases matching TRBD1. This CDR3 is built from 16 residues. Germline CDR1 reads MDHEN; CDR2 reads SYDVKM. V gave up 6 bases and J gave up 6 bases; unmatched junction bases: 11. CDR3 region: CASSHASGTGVQPQHF. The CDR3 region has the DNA TGTGCCAGCAGCCATGCTTCCGGGACAGGGGTTCAGCCCCAGCATTTT.

CDR3 residues: CSAFSGTGYGYTF. DNA for the CDR3: TGCAGTGCTTTTTCCGGGACAGGTTATGGCTACACCTTC. The rearrangement links TRBV20-1 to TRBJ1-2; 8 bases fit TRBD1. Germline trimming cut 5 bases from V and 5 bases from J; bases unmatched to any gene: 7. Germline V CDR1 and CDR2: DFQATT, SNEGSKA (reference sequence). The CDR3 runs 13 residues.

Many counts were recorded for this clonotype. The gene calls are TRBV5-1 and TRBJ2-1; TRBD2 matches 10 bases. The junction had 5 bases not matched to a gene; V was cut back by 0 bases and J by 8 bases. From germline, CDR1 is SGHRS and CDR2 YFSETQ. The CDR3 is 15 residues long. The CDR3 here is CASSLVTSGNDEQFF. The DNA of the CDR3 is TGCGCCAGCAGCTTGGTAACTAGCGGGAATGATGAGCAGTTCTTC.

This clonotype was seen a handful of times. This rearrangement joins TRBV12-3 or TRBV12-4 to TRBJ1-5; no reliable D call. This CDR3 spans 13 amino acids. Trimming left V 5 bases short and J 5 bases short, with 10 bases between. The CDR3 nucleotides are TGTGCCAGCAGTCCTCTGGACGATCAGCCCCAGCATTTT. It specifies CASSPLDDQPQHF.

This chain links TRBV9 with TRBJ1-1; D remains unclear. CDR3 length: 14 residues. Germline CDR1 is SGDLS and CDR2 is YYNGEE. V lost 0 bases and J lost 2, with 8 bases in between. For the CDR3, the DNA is TGTGCCAGCAGCGTAGAAGGGCTCAACACTGAAGCTTTCTTT. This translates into CASSVEGLNTEAFF.

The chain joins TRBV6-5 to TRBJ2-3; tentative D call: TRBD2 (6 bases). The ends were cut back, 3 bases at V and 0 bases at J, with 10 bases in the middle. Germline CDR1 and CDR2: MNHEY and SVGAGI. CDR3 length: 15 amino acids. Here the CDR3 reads CASSYVAASTDTQYF. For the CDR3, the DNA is TGTGCCAGCAGTTATGTAGCGGCTAGCACAGATACGCAGTATTTT.

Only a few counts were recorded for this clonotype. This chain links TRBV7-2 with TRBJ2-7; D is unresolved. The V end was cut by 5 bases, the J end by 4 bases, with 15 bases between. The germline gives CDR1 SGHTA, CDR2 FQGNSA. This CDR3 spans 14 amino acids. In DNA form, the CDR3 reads TGTGCCAGCAGCACGCAACACGGACCATACGAGCAGTACTTC. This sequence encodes CASSTQHGPYEQYF. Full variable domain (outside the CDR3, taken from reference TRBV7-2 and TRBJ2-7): GAGVSQSPSNKVTEKGKDVELRCDPISGHTALYWYRQSLGQGLEFLIYFQGNSAPDKSGLPSDRFSAERTGGSVSTLTIQRTQQEDSAVYLCASSTQHGPYEQYFGPGTRLTVT.

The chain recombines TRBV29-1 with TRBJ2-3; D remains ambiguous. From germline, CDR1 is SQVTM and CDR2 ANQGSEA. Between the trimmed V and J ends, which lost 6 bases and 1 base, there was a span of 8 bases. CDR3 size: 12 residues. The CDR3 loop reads CSVRVRTDTQYF. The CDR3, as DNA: TGCAGCGTCCGGGTCCGCACAGATACGCAGTATTTT.

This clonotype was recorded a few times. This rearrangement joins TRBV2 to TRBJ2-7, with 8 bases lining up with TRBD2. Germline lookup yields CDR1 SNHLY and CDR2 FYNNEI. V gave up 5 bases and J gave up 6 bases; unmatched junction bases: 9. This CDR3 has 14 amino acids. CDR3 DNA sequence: TGTGCCAGCAGTCGGACTAGCAATCAACGCGAGCAGTACTTC. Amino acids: CASSRTSNQREQYF.

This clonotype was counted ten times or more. The CDR3 here is CASSFSGPRESYNEQFF. CDR3 nucleotides: TGTGCCAGCAGTTTCAGCGGACCAAGGGAGTCCTACAATGAGCAGTTCTTC. The chain combines TRBV6-5 with TRBJ2-1, with a possible D match to TRBD2 (5 bases). Deletions cut 4 bases from V and 1 base from J, with 17 bases between. The CDR3 runs to 17 residues. The germline V gene has CDR1 MNHEY and CDR2 SVGAGI.

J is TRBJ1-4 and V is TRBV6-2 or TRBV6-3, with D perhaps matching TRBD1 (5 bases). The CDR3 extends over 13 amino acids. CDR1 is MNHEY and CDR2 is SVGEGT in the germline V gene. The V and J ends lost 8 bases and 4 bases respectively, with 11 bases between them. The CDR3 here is CASRQLINEKLFF. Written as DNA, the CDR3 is TGTGCCAGCCGACAGCTGATTAATGAAAAACTGTTTTTT.

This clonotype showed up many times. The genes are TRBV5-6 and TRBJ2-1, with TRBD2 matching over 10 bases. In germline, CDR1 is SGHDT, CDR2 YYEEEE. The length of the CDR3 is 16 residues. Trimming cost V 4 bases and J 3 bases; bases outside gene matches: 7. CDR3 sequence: CASSASTSGDYNEQFF. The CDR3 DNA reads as TGTGCCAGCAGCGCCTCTACTAGCGGGGACTACAATGAGCAGTTCTTC.

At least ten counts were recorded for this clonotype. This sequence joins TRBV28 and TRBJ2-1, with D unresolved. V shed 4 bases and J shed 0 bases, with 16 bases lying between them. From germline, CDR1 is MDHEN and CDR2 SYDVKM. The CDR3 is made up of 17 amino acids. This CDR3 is CASSSVVLRSSYNEQFF. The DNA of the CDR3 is TGTGCCAGCAGTTCCGTCGTTTTAAGAAGCTCCTACAATGAGCAGTTCTTC.